The 19 T cell receptor beta chains below all came from one sample that was sequenced in a study of technical replicates of blood from a few donors. Clones were sequenced by immunoSEQ multiplex PCR, and TCRdb holds only the in-frame ones, with some missing. This table holds 80,000 to 100,000 clones, around 96% found once. Sequencing input: T cells isolated from PBMCs. Source of these receptors: a human donor in good health.

The genes are TRBV10-2 and TRBJ2-1; D call uncertain. The ends were cut back, 5 bases at V and 0 bases at J, with 11 bases in the middle. Germline V lookup: CDR1 WSHSY, CDR2 SAAADI. The CDR3 covers 15 residues. The DNA for the CDR3 is TGCGCCAGCAGTTCCGCAGGCAGCTCCTACAATGAGCAGTTCTTC. Translation: CASSSAGSSYNEQFF.

The chain combines TRBV19 with TRBJ2-7, with 7 bases aligning to TRBD1. From germline, CDR1 is LNHDA and CDR2 SQIVND (reference sequence). The CDR3 is 13 residues long. Unmatched junction bases numbered 5, after V lost 8 bases and J lost 1 base. CDR3 DNA: TGTGCCAGTGGCAGGGGGAGTTCCTACGAGCAGTACTTC. Amino acid sequence: CASGRGSSYEQYF.

The CDR3 sequence: CASSFNGRSSTDTQYF. CDR3 nucleotides: TGTGCCAGCAGCTTTAACGGGAGATCTAGCACAGATACGCAGTATTTT. V is TRBV7-3 and J is TRBJ2-3, with TRBD2 as a possible D gene (6 bases). The CDR3 is 16 residues long. V was clipped by 3 bases and J by 0 bases, with 13 bases between them. Germline CDR1 reads SGHTA; CDR2 reads FQGTGA.

The chain is built from TRBV5-1 and TRBJ2-7, with TRBD1 matching over 10 bases. CDR3 length: 16 residues. Unmatched junction bases numbered 13, after V lost 4 bases and J lost 6 bases. Per the germline V gene, CDR1 is SGHRS and CDR2 is YFSETQ. The CDR3 nucleotides are TGCGCCAGCAGCGGGGGGGACAGGGGCTTGGTTGTCGAGCAGTACTTC. This translates into CASSGGDRGLVVEQYF.

The V call is TRBV5-1, the J call TRBJ2-5; TRBD2 aligns across 11 bases. The V segment lost 3 bases and the J segment 3 bases; nucleotides outside the gene matches: 4. The germline CDR1 and CDR2 sequences are SGHRS and YFSETQ. The CDR3 contains 15 residues. The CDR3 reads CASSSQGLAEETQYF. CDR3 in DNA: TGCGCCAGCAGCTCCCAGGGACTAGCGGAAGAGACCCAGTACTTC.

This chain links TRBV6-5 with TRBJ2-3; D may be TRBD2 (6 bases). V was cut by 3 bases and J by 2 bases, with 9 bases left in between. The CDR3 totals 14 residues. In germline, CDR1 is MNHEY, CDR2 SVGAGI. The CDR3 loop reads CASSYSGLTDTQYF. CDR3 DNA: TGTGCCAGCAGTTATTCGGGACTCACAGATACGCAGTATTTT.

CDR3 residues: CASSQGIRLYEQYF. The DNA for the CDR3 is TGCGCCAGCAGCCAAGGGATCCGACTCTACGAGCAGTACTTC. The J gene is TRBJ2-7, the V gene TRBV4-1; D is ambiguous. The ends were cut back, 1 base at V and 3 bases at J, with 10 bases in the middle. The V gene's germline CDR1 is MGHRA and CDR2 YSYEKL. This CDR3 has 14 amino acids.

The J gene is TRBJ2-1, the V gene TRBV2; 7 bases map to TRBD1. This CDR3 has 13 residues. Germline CDR1 is SNHLY and CDR2 is FYNNEI. Losses at the gene ends were 5 bases for V and 3 bases for J; bases not matched to a gene: 1. CDR3 in DNA: TGTGCCAGCAGTTGGGACAGCTACAATGAGCAGTTCTTC. Translated: CASSWDSYNEQFF.

The chain uses TRBV4-1 and TRBJ2-7, with D possibly TRBD2 on 7 matching bases. V was cut by 4 bases and J by 5 bases, with 15 bases left in between. CDR3 length: 14 amino acids. Germline V gene lookup returns CDR1 MGHRA and CDR2 YSYEKL. CDR3 loop: CASSLQGLSHEQYF. The CDR3 DNA is TGCGCCAGCAGCCTACAGGGACTATCTCACGAGCAGTACTTC.

The chain recombines TRBV5-6 with TRBJ2-7; tentative D call: TRBD1 (6 bases). The CDR3 is made up of 13 amino acids. V lost 0 bases, J lost 5 bases, and 9 bases lay in between. The germline gives CDR1 SGHDT, CDR2 YYEEEE. The CDR3 bases are TGTGCCAGCAGCTTGGCAGGGGTGGACGAGCAGTACTTC. This sequence encodes CASSLAGVDEQYF.

The chain joins TRBV9 to TRBJ1-2; D may be TRBD1 (5 bases). CDR1 is SGDLS and CDR2 is YYNGEE in the germline V gene. The CDR3 is made up of 15 amino acids. The V and J ends lost 4 bases and 4 bases respectively, with 17 bases between them. The CDR3 DNA reads as TGTGCCAGCAGCCCGGGGGGGTATAGTTTCTATGGCTACACCTTC. As protein: CASSPGGYSFYGYTF.

V usage is TRBV4-3 and J usage is TRBJ2-1; TRBD2 matches at 11 bases. This CDR3 region has 15 residues. V lost 4 bases and J lost 6; bases outside the gene matches: 5. CDR1 and CDR2 from the germline V gene are LGHNA and YSLEER. CDR3 bases: TGCGCCAGCAGCCCACTAGCGGGAGAGTTCAATGAGCAGTTCTTC. It translates to CASSPLAGEFNEQFF.

The genes are TRBV18 and TRBJ2-5; 7 positions agree with TRBD1. The CDR3 totals 17 residues. V shed 3 bases, J shed 5 bases, and the junction held 15 bases outside the gene matches. Looked up from germline, CDR1 is KGHSH and CDR2 is LQKENI. The CDR3 DNA reads TGTGCCAGCTCACCGTTAGGAAGGGGGCAGAATCGGGAGACCCAGTACTTC. The encoded protein is CASSPLGRGQNRETQYF.

V gene TRBV6-5 combines with J gene TRBJ1-4; 7 positions match TRBD1. The germline CDR1 and CDR2 sequences are MNHEY and SVGAGI. V trimming: 4 bases; J trimming: 7 bases; junction bases outside the gene matches: 6. This CDR3 contains 14 residues. CDR3 in amino acids: CASSLVTGSEKLFF. Here the CDR3 DNA reads TGTGCCAGCAGTTTAGTGACAGGGTCTGAAAAACTGTTTTTT.

The V gene is TRBV10-3, the J gene TRBJ1-2; possibly TRBD1 for D (5 bases). Germline CDR1 and CDR2: ENHRY and SYGVKD. With 0 bases removed from V and 3 bases from J, the gap between germline ends came to 11 bases. The CDR3 covers 15 residues. CDR3: CAISESTGGYYGYTF. CDR3 nucleotide sequence: TGTGCCATCAGTGAGTCGACTGGGGGGTACTATGGCTACACCTTC.

The V and J genes are TRBV28 and TRBJ2-7; 7 nucleotides line up with TRBD2. The CDR3 is made up of 14 amino acids. The J segment lost 4 bases and the V segment lost 7 bases, leaving 10 bases of the junction unmatched. The V gene's germline CDR1 is MDHEN and CDR2 SYDVKM. CDR3 bases: TGTGCCAGCACCTGGGGGGGAGTGAGATACGAGCAGTACTTC. This encodes CASTWGGVRYEQYF.

The sample holds one count of this clone. The V gene is TRBV20-1, the J gene TRBJ2-7; D is undetermined. Looked up from germline, CDR1 is DFQATT and CDR2 is SNEGSKA (reference sequence). Trimming took 5 bases from V and 3 from J, leaving 8 bases between them. This CDR3 has 11 amino acids. The CDR3: CSAPDFYEQYF. CDR3 coding DNA: TGCAGTGCTCCTGACTTCTACGAGCAGTACTTC.

The chain joins TRBV4-3 to TRBJ2-5, with 7 bases lining up with TRBD1. The length of the CDR3 is 15 residues. The V and J ends lost 2 bases and 4 bases, in that order; junction bases with no gene match: 7. Germline V CDR1 and CDR2: LGHNA, YSLEER. The CDR3, as DNA: TGCGCCAGCAGCCAAAATGAGGGGGCTGGAGAGACCCAGTACTTC. Protein product: CASSQNEGAGETQYF.

This clone was counted a few times. The genes are TRBV5-4 and TRBJ1-2; D unclear. The CDR3 contains 13 residues. The V and J ends lost 0 bases and 4 bases respectively, with 7 bases between them. From germline, CDR1 is SGHNT and CDR2 YYREEE (reference sequence). This chain's CDR3 is CASSLDRSYGYTF. The CDR3 coding sequence is TGTGCCAGCAGCTTGGACAGATCCTATGGCTACACCTTC.